This T cell receptor (beta chain) was found in a study of T cell changes during pregnancy in multiple sclerosis. TCRdb keeps only in-frame clones here, not all; method: immunoSEQ multiplex PCR. The sample yields roughly 88,000 clones, 92% seen once. V gave up 4 bases and J gave up 8 bases; unmatched junction bases: 14. The V gene's germline CDR1 is SGHRS and CDR2 YFSETQ. The CDR3 contains 16 residues. The input for sequencing was peripheral blood, taken in the first trimester of pregnancy. V gene TRBV5-1 combines with J gene TRBJ2-1, with 8 bases that match TRBD2. This receptor was obtained from a female donor with multiple sclerosis, enrolled in a pregnancy study. DNA of the CDR3: TGCGCCAGCAGCCCCAATCCCAGCGGGAGTAACTATGAGCAGTTCTTC. Translation gives CASSPNPSGSNYEQFF.